The source of this TCR beta chain is a study of blood T cell repertoires in COVID-19. Study-level background: Sources were T cells, B-cell-depleted T cells, or PBMCs; the material itself was cDNA or gDNA.

Seattle patient enrollment occurred during active infection, with longitudinal follow-up thereafter. Germline-derived CDR1 and CDR2 are SEHNR and FQNEAQ (reference sequence). The CDR3 runs to 14 residues. V gave up 5 bases and J gave up 10 bases, with 15 bases separating them. Original analysis: Reference gene primer amplification yielded estimated nucleated cell counts. Some clones are missing from TCRdb's copy, which holds only in-frame ones; the method was immunoSEQ multiplex PCR. That table furnishes V, J and clone size, whereas the DNA furnished D and trimming. The sample contains over 450,000 clones, 89% of which appear only once.

This chain connects TRBV7-9 to TRBJ1-6; D remains ambiguous. This receptor was obtained from a man between 18 and 29 years old with COVID-19, enrolled during active disease. Material: peripheral blood. The CDR3 bases are TGTGCCAGCAGCAAGACTACTCCAGAATCACCCCTCCACTTT. Translating it yields CASSKTTPESPLHF. Based on the CDR3 plus reference TRBV7-9 and TRBJ1-6, the full variable domain is DTGVSQNPRHKITKRGQNVTFRCDPISEHNRLYWYRQTLGQGPEFLTYFQNEAQLEKSRLLSDRFSAERPKGSFSTLEIQRTEQGDSAMYLCASSKTTPESPLHFGNGTRLTVT.